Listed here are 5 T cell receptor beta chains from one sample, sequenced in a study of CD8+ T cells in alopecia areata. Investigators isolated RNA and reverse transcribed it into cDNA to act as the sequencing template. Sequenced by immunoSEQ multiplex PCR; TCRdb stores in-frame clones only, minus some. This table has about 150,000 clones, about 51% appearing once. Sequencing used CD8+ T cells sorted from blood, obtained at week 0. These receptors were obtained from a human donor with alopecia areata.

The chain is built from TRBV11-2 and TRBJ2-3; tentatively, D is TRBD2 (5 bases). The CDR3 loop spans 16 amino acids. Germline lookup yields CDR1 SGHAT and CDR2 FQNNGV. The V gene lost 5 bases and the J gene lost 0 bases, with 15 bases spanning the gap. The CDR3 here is CASSPDYLLSTDTQYF. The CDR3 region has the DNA TGTGCCAGCAGCCCAGACTATCTACTTAGCACAGATACGCAGTATTTT.

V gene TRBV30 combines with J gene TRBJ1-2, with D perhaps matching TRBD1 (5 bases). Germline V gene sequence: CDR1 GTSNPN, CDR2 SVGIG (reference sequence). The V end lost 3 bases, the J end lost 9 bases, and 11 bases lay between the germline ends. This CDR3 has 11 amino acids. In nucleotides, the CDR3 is TGTGCCTGGAGAGGGAACAGGAGCTACACCTTC. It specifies CAWRGNRSYTF.

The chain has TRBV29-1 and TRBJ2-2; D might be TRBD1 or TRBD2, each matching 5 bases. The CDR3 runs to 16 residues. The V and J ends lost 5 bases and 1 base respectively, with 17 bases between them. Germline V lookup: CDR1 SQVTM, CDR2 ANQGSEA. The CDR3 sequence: CSVLEAGTGNTGELFF. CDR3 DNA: TGCAGCGTTCTCGAGGCCGGGACGGGGAACACCGGGGAGCTGTTTTTT.

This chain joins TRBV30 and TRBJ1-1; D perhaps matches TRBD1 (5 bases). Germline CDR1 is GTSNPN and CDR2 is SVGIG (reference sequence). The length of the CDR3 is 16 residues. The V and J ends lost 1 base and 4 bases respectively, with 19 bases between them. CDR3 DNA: TGTGCCTGGAGTGCCAAGACAGCCCCGCGGGGCACTGAAGCTTTCTTT. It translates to CAWSAKTAPRGTEAFF.

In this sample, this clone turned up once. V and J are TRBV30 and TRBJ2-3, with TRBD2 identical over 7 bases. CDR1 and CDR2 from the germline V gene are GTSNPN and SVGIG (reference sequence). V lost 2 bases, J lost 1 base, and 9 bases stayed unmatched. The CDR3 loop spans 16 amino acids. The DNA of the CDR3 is TGTGCCTGGAGTAACTTAAGGGGAGGGGGCACAGATACGCAGTATTTT. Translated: CAWSNLRGGGTDTQYF.